This entry concerns a single TCR beta chain. Antigen specificity is unknown. Per germline, CDR1 MNHNY and CDR2 SVGAGI (reference sequence). The CDR3 spans 14 residues. V lost 4 bases to trimming and J lost 7 bases, with 16 bases between them. With 60 Vbeta and 13 Jbeta primers, the PCR was carried out. Only in-frame clones appear in the TCRdb table, and some are missing; sequencing was by immunoSEQ multiplex PCR. Of about 180,000 clones listed, roughly three quarters were seen once; the top ten hold about 2.7%. This entry comes from a study of cytomegalovirus exposure and HLA in healthy donors. The study, taken as a whole, reports: A later analysis, which compared TCR beta chains of equal frequency, found the HLA-associated ones more clonally expanded. There were reportedly fewer N-insertions in an Asian-associated ancestry cluster than the roughly 670-donor mean, in a later analysis. Within an earlier analysis, most TCR beta V segments proved productive either about 87% or about 30% of the time.

The gene calls are TRBV6-6 and TRBJ1-1; D unresolved. Sequences were obtained from PBMCs. The origin of this receptor is a male donor in good health and CMV-seronegative. Here the CDR3 DNA reads TGTGCCAGCAGTTCACTCGCCCCTCCGGGTGAAGCTTTCTTT. Amino acids: CASSSLAPPGEAFF.